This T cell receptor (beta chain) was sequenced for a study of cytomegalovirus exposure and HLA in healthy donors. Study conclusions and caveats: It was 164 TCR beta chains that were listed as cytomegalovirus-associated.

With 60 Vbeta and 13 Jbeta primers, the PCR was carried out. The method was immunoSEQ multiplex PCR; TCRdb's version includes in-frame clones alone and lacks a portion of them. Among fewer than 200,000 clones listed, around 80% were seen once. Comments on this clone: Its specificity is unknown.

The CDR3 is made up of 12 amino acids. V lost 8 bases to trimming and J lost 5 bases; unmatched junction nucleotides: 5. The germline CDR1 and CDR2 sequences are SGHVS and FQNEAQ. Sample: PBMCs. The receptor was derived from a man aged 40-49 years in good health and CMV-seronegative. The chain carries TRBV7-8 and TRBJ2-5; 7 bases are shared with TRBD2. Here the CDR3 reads CASLGGGETQYF. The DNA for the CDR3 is TGTGCCAGCCTCGGGGGAGGGGAGACCCAGTACTTC. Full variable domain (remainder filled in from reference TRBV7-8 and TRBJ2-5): GAGVSQSPRYKVAKRGQDVALRCDPISGHVSLFWYQQALGQGPEFLTYFQNEAQLDKSGLPSDRFFAERPEGSVSTLKIQRTQQEDSAVYLCASLGGGETQYFGPGTRLLVL.